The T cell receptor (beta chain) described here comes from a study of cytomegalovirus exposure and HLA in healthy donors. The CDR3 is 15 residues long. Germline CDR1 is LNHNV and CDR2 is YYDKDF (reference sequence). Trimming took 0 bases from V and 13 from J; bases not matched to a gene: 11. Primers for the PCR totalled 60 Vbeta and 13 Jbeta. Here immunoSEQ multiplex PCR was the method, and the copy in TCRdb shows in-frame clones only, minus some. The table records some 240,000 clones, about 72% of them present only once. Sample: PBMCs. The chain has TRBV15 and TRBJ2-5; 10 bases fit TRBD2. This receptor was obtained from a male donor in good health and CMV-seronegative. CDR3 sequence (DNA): TGTGCCACCAGCAGAGACTCGACTAGCGGGTTAAGGAGGTACTTC. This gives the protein CATSRDSTSGLRRYF.